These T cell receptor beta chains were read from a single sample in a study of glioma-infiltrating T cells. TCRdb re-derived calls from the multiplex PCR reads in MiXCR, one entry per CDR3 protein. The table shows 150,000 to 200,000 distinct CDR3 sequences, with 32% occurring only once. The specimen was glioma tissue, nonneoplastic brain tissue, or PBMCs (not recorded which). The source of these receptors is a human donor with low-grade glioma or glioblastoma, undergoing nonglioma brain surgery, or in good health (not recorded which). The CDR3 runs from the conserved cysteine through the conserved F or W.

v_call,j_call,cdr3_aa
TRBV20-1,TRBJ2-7,CSAMGPSSFEQYF
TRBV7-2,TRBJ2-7,CASSLDRTGGSYEQYF
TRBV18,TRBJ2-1,CASSPLGQGGSYNEQFF
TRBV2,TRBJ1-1,CASSEALLGRKAFF
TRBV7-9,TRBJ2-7,CASSPRLSYEQYF
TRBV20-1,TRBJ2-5,CSAYDRGTETQYF
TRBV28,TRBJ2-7,CASIAPGLAGQYEQYF
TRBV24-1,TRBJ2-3,CATSDPGTEADTQYF
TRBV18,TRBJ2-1,CASSPGGQGSNEQFF
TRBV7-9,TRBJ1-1,CASSLNRGGSFF
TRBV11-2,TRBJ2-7,CASSLGRGPYEQYF
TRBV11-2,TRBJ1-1,CASSLGQLMNTEAFF
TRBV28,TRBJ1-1,CASSLSWDRAAEAFF
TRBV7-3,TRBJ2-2,CASGRGTGELFF
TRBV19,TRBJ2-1,CASSIGTRGHNEQFF